This T cell receptor beta chain was recovered during a study of regulatory T cells in long-lasting Graves disease. Time point in this sample: newly diagnosed GD, antithyroid drugs for less than 3 months. The TCR library was made from RNA extracted from PBMCs. V was pared by 5 bases and J by 6 bases, with 15 bases between. The length of the CDR3 is 14 residues. CDR1 is SEHNR and CDR2 is FQNEAQ in the germline V gene (reference sequence). Combining iRepertoire HTBI primers with Arm-PCR of CDR3 regions, the authors built TCR beta libraries. Each CDR3 protein is one row after TCRdb ran MiXCR on the multiplex PCR reads. The sample lists 530,000 or so distinct CDR3 sequences; 15% to 20% were seen once. This clonotype was seen repeatedly, ten times or more. These data were also reused for a study on T cells in Graves' hyperthyroidism and ophthalmopathy. That report adds: The HTBI set primed first-round TCR CDR3 RT-PCR. The model anticipated ophthalmopathy a median approximately 6.5 months pre-onset.

The receptor was derived from a man aged 18 to 35 with Graves disease. The sequencing here drew on peripheral blood mononuclear cells (PBMCs), taken at new diagnosis, from a patient treated with antithyroid drugs. The rearrangement uses TRBV7-9 and TRBJ2-3; D uncertain. In DNA form, the CDR3 reads TGTGCCAGCAGCCAACGGACCACCAGTGATACGCAGTATTTT. As protein: CASSQRTTSDTQYF.